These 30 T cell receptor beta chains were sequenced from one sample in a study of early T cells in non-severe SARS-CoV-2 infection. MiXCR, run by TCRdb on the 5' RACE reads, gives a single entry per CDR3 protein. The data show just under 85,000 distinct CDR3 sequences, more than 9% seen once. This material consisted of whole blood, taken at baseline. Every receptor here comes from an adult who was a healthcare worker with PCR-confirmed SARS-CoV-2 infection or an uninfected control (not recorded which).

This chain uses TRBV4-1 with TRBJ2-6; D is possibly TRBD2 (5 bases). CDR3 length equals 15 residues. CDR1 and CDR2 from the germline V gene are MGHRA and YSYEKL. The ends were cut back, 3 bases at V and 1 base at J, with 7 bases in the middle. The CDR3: CASSQRESGANVLTF. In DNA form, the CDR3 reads TGCGCCAGCAGCCAGAGGGAGTCTGGGGCCAACGTCCTGACTTTC.

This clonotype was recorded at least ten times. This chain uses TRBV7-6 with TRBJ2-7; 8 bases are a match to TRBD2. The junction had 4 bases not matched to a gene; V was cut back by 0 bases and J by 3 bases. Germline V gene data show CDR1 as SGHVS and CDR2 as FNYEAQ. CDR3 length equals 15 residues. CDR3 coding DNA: TGTGCCAGCAGCTTAGCTTCCGGGACTAGCTACGAGCAGTACTTC. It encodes CASSLASGTSYEQYF.

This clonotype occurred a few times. The CDR3 sequence: CASSPPTGRTEAFF. In nucleotides, the CDR3 is TGCGCCAGCAGCCCGCCGACAGGGAGAACTGAAGCTTTCTTT. The chain recombines TRBV5-1 with TRBJ1-1; 7 bases are a match to TRBD1. V dropped 4 bases and J dropped 5; count of bases not matched to a gene: 8. This CDR3 is 14 amino acids long. Germline V lookup: CDR1 SGHRS, CDR2 YFSETQ.

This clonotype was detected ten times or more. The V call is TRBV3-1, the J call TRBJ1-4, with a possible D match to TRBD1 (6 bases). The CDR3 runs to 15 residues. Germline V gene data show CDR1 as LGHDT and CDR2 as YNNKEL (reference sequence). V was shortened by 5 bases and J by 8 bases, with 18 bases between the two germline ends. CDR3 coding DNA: TGTGCCAGCAGCAGGGACTCCAGGGGAGGAGAAAAACTGTTTTTT. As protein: CASSRDSRGGEKLFF.

The CDR3 DNA follows: TGCAGCGTACGCCACGGTACCGGGGAGCTGTTTTTT. This codes for CSVRHGTGELFF. The J gene is TRBJ2-2, the V gene TRBV29-1, with no clear D. Germline V gene data show CDR1 as SQVTM and CDR2 as ANQGSEA. V was trimmed by 6 bases and J by 5 bases, leaving 10 bases between them. This CDR3 comprises 12 residues.

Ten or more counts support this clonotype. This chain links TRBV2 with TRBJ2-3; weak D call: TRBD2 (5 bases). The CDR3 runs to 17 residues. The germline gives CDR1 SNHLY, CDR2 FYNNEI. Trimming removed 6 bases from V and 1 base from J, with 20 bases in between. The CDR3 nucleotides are TGTGCCAGCAGGCAATTCGGTGGCGGGCCTCGCACAGATACGCAGTATTTT. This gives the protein CASRQFGGGPRTDTQYF. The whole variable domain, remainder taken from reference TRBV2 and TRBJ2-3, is EPEVTQTPSHQVTQMGQEVILRCVPISNHLYFYWYRQILGQKVEFLVSFYNNEISEKSEIFDDQFSVERPDGSNFTLKIRSTKLEDSAMYFCASRQFGGGPRTDTQYFGPGTRLTVL.

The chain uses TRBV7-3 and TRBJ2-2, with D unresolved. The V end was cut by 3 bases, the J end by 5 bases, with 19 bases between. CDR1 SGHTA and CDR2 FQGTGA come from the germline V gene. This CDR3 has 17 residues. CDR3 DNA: TGTGCCAGCAGCTTCCAACCCGGTAACGTAAGGACCGGGGAGCTGTTTTTT. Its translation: CASSFQPGNVRTGELFF.

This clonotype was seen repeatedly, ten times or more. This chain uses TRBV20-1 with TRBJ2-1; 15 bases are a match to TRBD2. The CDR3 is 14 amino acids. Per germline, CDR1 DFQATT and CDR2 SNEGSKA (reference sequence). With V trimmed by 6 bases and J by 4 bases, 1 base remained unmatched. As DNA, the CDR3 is TGCAGTGCGGGGACTAGCGGGAGGTACAATGAGCAGTTCTTC. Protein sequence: CSAGTSGRYNEQFF.

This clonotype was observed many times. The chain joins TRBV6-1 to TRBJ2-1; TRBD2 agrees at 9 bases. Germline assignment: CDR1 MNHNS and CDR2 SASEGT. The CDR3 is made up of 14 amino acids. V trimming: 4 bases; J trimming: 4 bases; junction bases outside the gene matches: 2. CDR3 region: CASSASGVYNEQFF. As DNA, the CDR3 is TGTGCCAGCAGTGCTAGCGGGGTTTACAATGAGCAGTTCTTC.

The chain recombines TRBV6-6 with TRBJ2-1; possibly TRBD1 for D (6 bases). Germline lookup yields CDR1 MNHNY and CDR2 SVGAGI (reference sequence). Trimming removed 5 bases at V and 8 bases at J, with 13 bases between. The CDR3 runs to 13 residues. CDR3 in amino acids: CASSGDRPDEQFF. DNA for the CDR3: TGTGCCAGCAGTGGCGACAGGCCAGATGAGCAGTTCTTC.

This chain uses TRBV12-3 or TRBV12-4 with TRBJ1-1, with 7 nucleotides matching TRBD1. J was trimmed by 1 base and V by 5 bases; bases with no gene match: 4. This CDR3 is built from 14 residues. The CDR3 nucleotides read TGTGCCAGCAGTATGGGACAGCCGAACACTGAAGCTTTCTTT. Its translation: CASSMGQPNTEAFF.

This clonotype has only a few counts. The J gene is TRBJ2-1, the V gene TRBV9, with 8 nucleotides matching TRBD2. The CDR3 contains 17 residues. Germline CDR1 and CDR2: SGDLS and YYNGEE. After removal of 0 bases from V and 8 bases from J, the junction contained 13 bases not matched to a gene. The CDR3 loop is CASSVGISGMRGDEQFF. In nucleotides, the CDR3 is TGTGCCAGCAGCGTAGGTATTAGCGGGATGCGGGGGGATGAGCAGTTCTTC.

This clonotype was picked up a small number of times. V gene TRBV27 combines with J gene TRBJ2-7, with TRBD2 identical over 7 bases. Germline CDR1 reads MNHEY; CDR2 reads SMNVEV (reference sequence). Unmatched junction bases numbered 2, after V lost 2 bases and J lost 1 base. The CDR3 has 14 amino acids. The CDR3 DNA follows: TGTGCCAGCAGTTTACGAGCGGGATCCTACGAGCAGTACTTC. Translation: CASSLRAGSYEQYF.

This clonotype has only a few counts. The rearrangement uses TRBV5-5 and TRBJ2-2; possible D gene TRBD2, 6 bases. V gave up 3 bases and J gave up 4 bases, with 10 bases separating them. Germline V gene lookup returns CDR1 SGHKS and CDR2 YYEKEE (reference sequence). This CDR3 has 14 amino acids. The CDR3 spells CASSSLASTGELFF. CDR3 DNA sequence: TGTGCCAGCAGCTCACTAGCTTCCACCGGGGAGCTGTTTTTT.

The CDR3 nucleotides read TGCGCCAGCAGCTCGTCGCTCGGGGTGACCGGGGAGCTGTTTTTT. Its protein product is CASSSSLGVTGELFF. The chain uses TRBV5-1 and TRBJ2-2; D possibly corresponds to TRBD2 (5 bases). CDR3 size: 15 residues. Germline CDR1 is SGHRS and CDR2 is YFSETQ. V was trimmed by 3 bases and J by 5 bases, leaving 14 bases between them.

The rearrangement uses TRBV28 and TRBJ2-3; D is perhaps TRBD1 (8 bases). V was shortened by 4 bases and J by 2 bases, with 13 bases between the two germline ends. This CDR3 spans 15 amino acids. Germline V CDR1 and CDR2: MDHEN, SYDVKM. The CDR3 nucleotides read TGTGCCAGCAGTTCACAGGGGGGGCACACAGATACGCAGTATTTT. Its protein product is CASSSQGGHTDTQYF.

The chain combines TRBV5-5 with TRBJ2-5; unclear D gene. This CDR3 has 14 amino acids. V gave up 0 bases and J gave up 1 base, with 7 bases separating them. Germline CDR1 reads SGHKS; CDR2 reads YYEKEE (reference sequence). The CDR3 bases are TGTGCCAGCAGCTTGGGCGCACCCCAAGAGACCCAGTACTTC. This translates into CASSLGAPQETQYF. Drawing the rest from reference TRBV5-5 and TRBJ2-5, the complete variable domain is DAGVTQSPTHLIKTRGQQVTLRCSPISGHKSVSWYQQVLGQGPQFIFQYYEKEERGRGNFPDRFSARQFPNYSSELNVNALLLGDSALYLCASSLGAPQETQYFGPGTRLLVL.

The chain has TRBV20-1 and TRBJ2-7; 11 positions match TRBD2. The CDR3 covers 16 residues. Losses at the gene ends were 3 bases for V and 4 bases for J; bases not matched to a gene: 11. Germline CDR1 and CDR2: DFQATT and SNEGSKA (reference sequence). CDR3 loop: CSARALAGGPGYEQYF. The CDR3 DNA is TGCAGTGCTAGGGCGTTAGCGGGAGGGCCCGGGTACGAGCAGTACTTC.

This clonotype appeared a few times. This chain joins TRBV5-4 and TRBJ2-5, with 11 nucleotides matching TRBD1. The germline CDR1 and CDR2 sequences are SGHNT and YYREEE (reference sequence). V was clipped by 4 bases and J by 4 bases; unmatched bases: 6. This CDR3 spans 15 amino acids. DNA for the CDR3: TGTGCCAGCAGCCCCCGGACAGGGGGCATAGAGACCCAGTACTTC. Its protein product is CASSPRTGGIETQYF.

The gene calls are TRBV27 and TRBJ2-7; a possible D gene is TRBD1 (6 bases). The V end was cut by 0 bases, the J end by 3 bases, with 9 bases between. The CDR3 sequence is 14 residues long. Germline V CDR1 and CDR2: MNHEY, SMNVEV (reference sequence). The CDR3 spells CASSLSGGNYEQYF. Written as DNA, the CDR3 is TGTGCCAGCAGTTTATCTGGGGGCAACTACGAGCAGTACTTC.

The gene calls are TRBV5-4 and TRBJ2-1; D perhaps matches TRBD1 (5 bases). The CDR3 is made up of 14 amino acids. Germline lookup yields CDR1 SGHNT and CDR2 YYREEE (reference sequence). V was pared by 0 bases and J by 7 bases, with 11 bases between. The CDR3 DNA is TGTGCCAGCAGCTTGGTAGGCAGGGATAATGAGCAGTTCTTC. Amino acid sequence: CASSLVGRDNEQFF. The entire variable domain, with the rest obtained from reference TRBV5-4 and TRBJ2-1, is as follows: ETGVTQSPTHLIKTRGQQVTLRCSSQSGHNTVSWYQQALGQGPQFIFQYYREEENGRGNFPPRFSGLQFPNYSSELNVNALELDDSALYLCASSLVGRDNEQFFGPGTRLTVL.

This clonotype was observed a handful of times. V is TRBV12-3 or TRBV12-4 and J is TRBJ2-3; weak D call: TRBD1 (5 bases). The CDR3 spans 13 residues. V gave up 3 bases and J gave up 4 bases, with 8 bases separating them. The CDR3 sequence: CASSFQGSDTQYF. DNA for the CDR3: TGTGCCAGCAGTTTCCAGGGATCAGATACGCAGTATTTT.

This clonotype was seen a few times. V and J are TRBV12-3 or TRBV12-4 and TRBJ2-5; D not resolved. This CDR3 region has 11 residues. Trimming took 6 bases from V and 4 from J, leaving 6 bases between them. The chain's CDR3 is CASSTGETQYF. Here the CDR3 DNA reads TGTGCCAGCAGCACCGGAGAGACCCAGTACTTC.

This CDR3 is CASRESYRGELFF. The CDR3 DNA sequence: TGTGCCTCGCGGGAGTCTTACCGCGGGGAGCTGTTTTTT. The chain couples TRBV19 to TRBJ2-2, with 7 bases matching TRBD2. The CDR3 sequence is 13 residues long. J was trimmed by 7 bases and V by 11 bases; bases with no gene match: 10. Germline V gene data show CDR1 as LNHDA and CDR2 as SQIVND (reference sequence). The full variable domain, its missing parts supplied by reference TRBV19 and TRBJ2-2, is DGGITQSPKYLFRKEGQNVTLSCEQNLNHDAMYWYRQDPGQGLRLIYYSQIVNDFQKGDIAEGYSVSREKKESFPLTVTSAQKNPTAFYLCASRESYRGELFFGEGSRLTVL.

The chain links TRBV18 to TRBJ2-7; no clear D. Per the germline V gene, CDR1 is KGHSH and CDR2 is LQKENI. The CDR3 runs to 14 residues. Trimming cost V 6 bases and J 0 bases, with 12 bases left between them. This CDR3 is CASSSTRSSYEQYF. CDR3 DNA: TGTGCCAGCTCTTCAACAAGGAGCTCCTACGAGCAGTACTTC.

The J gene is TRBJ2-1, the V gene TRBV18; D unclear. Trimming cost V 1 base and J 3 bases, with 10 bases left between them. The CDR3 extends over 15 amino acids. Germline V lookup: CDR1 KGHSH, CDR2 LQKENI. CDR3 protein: CASSPLGTNYNEQFF. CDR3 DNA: TGTGCCAGCTCACCACTGGGTACAAACTACAATGAGCAGTTCTTC.

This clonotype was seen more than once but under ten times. CDR3: CASSLDSSTDTQYF. CDR3 DNA sequence: TGCGCCAGCAGCTTGGATTCTAGCACAGATACGCAGTATTTT. The chain couples TRBV5-1 to TRBJ2-3; D is unresolved. V lost 0 bases and J 0 bases, leaving 5 bases between the germline ends. The CDR3 runs to 14 residues. Germline lookup yields CDR1 SGHRS and CDR2 YFSETQ.

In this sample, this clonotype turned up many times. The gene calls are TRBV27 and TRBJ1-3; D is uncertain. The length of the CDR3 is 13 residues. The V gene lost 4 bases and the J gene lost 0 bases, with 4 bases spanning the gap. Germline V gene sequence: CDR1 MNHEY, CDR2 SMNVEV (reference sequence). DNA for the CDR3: TGTGCCAGCAGTTCTTACTCTGGAAACACCATATATTTT. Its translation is CASSSYSGNTIYF.

The CDR3 region is CASSKGQGSYNEQFF. CDR3 in DNA: TGTGCCAGCAGTAAGGGACAGGGCTCCTACAATGAGCAGTTCTTC. The chain links TRBV28 to TRBJ2-1, with TRBD1 matching 9 bases. In germline, CDR1 is MDHEN, CDR2 SYDVKM. The CDR3 length is 15 residues. The V and J ends lost 5 bases and 0 bases, in that order; junction bases with no gene match: 2.

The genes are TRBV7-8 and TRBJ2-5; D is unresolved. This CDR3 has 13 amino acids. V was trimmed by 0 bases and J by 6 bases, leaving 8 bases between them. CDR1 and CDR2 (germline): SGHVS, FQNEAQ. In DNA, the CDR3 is TGTGCCAGCAGCTTAGCAGGATTGCAGACCCAGTACTTC. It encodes CASSLAGLQTQYF.